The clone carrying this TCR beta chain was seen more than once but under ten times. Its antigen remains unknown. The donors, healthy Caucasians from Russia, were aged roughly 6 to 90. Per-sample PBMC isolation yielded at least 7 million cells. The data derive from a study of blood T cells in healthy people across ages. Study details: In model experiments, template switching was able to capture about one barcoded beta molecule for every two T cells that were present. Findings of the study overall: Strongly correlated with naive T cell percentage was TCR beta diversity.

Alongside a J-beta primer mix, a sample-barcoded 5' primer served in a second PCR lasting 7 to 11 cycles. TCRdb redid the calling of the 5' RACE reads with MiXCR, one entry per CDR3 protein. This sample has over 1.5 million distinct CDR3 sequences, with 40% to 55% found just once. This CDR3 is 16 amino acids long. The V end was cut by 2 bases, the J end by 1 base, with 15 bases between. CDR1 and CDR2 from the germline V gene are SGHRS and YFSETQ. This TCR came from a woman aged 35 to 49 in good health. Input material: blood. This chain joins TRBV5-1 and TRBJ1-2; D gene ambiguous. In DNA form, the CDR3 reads TGCGCCAGCAGCTTTGGGGATACTCACTTTAACTATGGCTACACCTTC. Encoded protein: CASSFGDTHFNYGYTF.